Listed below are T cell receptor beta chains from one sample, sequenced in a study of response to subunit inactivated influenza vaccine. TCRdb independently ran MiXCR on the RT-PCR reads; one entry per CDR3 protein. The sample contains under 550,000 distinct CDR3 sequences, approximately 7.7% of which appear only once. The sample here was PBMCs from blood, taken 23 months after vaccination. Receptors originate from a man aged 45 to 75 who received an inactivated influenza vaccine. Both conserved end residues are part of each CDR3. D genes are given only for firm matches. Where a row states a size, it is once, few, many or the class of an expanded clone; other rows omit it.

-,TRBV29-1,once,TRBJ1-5,CSVEAGTDNQPQHF,TGCAGCGTTGAGGCAGGGACCGACAATCAGCCCCAGCATTTT
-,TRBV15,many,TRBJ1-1,CATSSGGLNTEAFF,TGTGCCACCAGCAGCGGCGGTCTGAACACTGAAGCTTTCTTT
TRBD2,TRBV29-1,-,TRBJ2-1,CSVTLAGGSYNEQFF,TGCAGCGTTACCCTAGCGGGAGGCTCCTACAATGAGCAGTTCTTC
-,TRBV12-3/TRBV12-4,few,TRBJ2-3,CASSLNRLNTDTQYF,TGTGCCAGCAGTTTGAACAGGTTGAACACAGATACGCAGTATTTT
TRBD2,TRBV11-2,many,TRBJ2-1,CASRKVPTSGVNEQFF,TGTGCCAGCAGAAAAGTCCCGACTAGCGGGGTCAATGAGCAGTTCTTC
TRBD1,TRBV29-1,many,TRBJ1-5,CSVEDPGMGQNNQPQHF,TGCAGCGTTGAAGATCCAGGGATGGGACAGAACAATCAGCCCCAGCATTTT
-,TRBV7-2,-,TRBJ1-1,CASSIPTVREAFF,TGTGCCAGCAGCATCCCAACCGTAAGGGAAGCTTTCTTT
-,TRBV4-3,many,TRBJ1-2,CASSQDVDSDYGYTF,TGCGCCAGCAGCCAAGATGTAGACAGTGACTATGGCTACACCTTC
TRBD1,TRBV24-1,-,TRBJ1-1,CATSDNRGLREAFF,TGTGCCACCAGTGATAACAGGGGGCTACGGGAAGCTTTCTTT
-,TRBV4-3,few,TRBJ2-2,CASSQTRWTGELFF,TGCGCCAGCAGCCAAACTCGTTGGACCGGGGAGCTGTTTTTT
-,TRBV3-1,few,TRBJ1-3,CASSHSGSGNTIYF,TGTGCCAGCAGCCATTCGGGCTCTGGAAACACCATATATTTT
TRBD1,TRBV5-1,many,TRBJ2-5,CASSSTGEGEETQYF,TGCGCCAGCAGCTCCACAGGGGAAGGGGAAGAGACCCAGTACTTC
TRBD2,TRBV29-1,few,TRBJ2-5,CSVERPLAGIQETQYF,TGCAGCGTCGAAAGACCACTAGCGGGAATCCAAGAGACCCAGTACTTC
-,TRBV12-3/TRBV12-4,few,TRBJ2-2,CASRLYGRGNTGELFF,TGTGCCAGCAGGCTTTACGGGAGAGGAAACACCGGGGAGCTGTTTTTT
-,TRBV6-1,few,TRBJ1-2,CASTLAQRANWWYGYTF,TGTGCCAGCACCCTGGCTCAGAGGGCCAATTGGTGGTATGGCTACACCTTC
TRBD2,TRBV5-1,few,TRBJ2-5,CASSLETSGSWETQYF,TGCGCCAGCAGCTTGGAGACTAGCGGGAGTTGGGAGACCCAGTACTTC
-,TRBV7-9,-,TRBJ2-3,CASSQFLPDTQYF,TGTGCCAGCAGTCAATTTCTACCAGATACGCAGTATTTT
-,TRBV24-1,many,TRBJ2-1,CATSDSFLGVEQFF,TGTGCCACCAGTGATTCTTTCCTAGGGGTTGAGCAGTTCTTC
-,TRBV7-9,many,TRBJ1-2,CASSPDPNYGYTF,TGTGCCAGCAGCCCTGATCCTAACTATGGCTACACCTTC
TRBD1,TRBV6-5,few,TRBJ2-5,CASSSRTGGVRYF,TGTGCCAGCAGTTCGCGGACAGGGGGCGTGAGGTACTTC
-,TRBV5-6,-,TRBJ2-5,CASSQGARGRPQETQYF,TGTGCCAGCAGCCAAGGCGCACGCGGTAGACCTCAAGAGACCCAGTACTTC
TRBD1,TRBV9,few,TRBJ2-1,CASSVDRGLQFF,TGTGCCAGCAGCGTGGACAGGGGGCTGCAGTTCTTC
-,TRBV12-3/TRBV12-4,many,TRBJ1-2,CASSLGPNNYGYTF,TGTGCCAGCAGCCTGGGGCCGAATAACTATGGCTACACCTTC